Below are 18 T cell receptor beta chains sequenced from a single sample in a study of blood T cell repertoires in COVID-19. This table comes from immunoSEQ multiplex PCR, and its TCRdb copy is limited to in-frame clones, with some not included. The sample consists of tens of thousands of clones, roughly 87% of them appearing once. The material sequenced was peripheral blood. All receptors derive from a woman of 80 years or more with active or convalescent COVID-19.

The CDR3 region has the DNA TGTGCCAGCTCCCCGGAGACAGACTATGGCTACACCTTC. Translated, it gives CASSPETDYGYTF. The chain carries TRBV18 and TRBJ1-2; D perhaps matches TRBD1 (5 bases). Trimming removed 6 bases from V and 3 bases from J, with 11 bases in between. The germline V gene has CDR1 KGHSH and CDR2 LQKENI. The length of the CDR3 is 13 residues.

CDR3 sequence: CASSQGGSGEWYF. The CDR3 coding sequence is TGTGCCAGCAGCCAAGGGGGTTCAGGGGAGTGGTACTTC. This rearrangement joins TRBV4-2 to TRBJ2-7; the D gene is possibly TRBD1 (6 bases). Looked up from germline, CDR1 is LGHNA and CDR2 is YNFKEQ. This CDR3 has 13 residues. The V and J ends lost 1 base and 12 bases respectively, with 16 bases between them.

This CDR3 is CASTPNMQPQHF. The CDR3 nucleotides are TGTGCCAGCACCCCAAACATGCAGCCCCAGCATTTT. The chain recombines TRBV28 with TRBJ1-5; no clear D gene. CDR1 MDHEN and CDR2 SYDVKM come from the germline V gene. The V end lost 7 bases, the J end lost 7 bases, and 11 bases lay between the germline ends. CDR3 length: 12 amino acids.

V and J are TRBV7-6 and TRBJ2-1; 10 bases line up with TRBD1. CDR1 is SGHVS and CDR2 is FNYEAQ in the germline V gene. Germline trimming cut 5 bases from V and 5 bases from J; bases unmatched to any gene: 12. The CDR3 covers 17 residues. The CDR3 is CASSLSRPGTGDNEQFF. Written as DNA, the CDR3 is TGTGCCAGCAGCCTTAGCAGGCCCGGGACAGGGGACAATGAGCAGTTCTTC.

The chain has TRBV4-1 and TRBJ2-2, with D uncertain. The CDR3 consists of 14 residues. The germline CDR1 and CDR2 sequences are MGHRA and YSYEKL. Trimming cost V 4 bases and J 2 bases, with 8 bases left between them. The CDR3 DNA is TGCGCCAGCAGCCGGCAGGATAACACCGGGGAGCTGTTTTTT. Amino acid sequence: CASSRQDNTGELFF.

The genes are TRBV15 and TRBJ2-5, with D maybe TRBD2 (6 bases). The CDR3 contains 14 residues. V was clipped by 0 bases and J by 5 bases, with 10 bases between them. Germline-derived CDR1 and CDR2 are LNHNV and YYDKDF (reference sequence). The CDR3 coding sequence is TGTGCCACCAGCAGAGATCGGGGGATGGAGACCCAGTACTTC. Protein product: CATSRDRGMETQYF. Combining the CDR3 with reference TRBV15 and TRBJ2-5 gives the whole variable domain DAMVIQNPRYQVTQFGKPVTLSCSQTLNHNVMYWYQQKSSQAPKLLFHYYDKDFNNEADTPDNFQSRRPNTSFCFLDIRSPGLGDTAMYLCATSRDRGMETQYFGPGTRLLVL.

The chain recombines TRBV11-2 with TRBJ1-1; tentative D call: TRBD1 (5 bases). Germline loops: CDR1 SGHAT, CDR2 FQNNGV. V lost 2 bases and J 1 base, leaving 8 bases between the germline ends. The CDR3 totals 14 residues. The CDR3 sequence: CASSLRQGNTEAFF. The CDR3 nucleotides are TGTGCCAGCAGCTTAAGGCAGGGGAACACTGAAGCTTTCTTT.

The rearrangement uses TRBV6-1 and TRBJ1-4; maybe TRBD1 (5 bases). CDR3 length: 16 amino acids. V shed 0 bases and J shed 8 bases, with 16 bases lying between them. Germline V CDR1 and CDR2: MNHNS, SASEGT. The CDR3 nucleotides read TGTGCCAGCAGTGAAGCGCGACGGAGGGACCGGGAAAAACTGTTTTTT. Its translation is CASSEARRRDREKLFF.

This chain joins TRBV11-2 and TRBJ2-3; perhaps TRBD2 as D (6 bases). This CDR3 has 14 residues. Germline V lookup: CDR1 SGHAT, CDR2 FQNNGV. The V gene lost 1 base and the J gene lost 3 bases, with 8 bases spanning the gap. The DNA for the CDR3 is TGTGCCAGCAGCTTAGGGAGGGTGACAGATACGCAGTATTTT. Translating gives CASSLGRVTDTQYF.

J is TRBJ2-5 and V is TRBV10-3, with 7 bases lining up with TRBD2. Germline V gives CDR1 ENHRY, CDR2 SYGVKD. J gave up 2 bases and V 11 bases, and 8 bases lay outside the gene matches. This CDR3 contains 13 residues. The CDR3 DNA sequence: TGTGCCGCCAAGCTAGCGGAACAAGAGACCCAGTACTTC. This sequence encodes CAAKLAEQETQYF.

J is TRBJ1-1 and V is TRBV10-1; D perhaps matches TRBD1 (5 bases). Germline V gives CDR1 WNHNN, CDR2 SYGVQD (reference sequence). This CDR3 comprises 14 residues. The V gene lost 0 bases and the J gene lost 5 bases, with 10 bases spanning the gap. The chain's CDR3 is CASSESTRTTEAFF. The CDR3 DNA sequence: TGCGCCAGCAGTGAGTCGACTCGGACAACTGAAGCTTTCTTT.

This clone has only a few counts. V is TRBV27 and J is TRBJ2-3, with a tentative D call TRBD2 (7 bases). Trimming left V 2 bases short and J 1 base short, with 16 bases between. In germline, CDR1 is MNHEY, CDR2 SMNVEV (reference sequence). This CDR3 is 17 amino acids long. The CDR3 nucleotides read TGTGCCAGCAGTTTAAGGGGGGGGGCGGCAGGCACAGATACGCAGTATTTT. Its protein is CASSLRGGAAGTDTQYF.

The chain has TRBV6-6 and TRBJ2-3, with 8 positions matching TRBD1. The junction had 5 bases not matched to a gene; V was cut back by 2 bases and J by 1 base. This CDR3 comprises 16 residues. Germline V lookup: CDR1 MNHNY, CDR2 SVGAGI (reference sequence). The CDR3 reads CASSYPDRGGTDTQYF. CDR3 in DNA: TGTGCCAGCAGTTACCCCGACAGGGGAGGCACAGATACGCAGTATTTT.

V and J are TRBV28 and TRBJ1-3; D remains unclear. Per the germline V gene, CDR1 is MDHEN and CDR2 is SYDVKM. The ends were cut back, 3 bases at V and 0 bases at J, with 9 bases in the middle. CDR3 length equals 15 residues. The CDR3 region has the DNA TGTGCCAGCAGTTTGGGTCACAGCTCTGGAAACACCATATATTTT. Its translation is CASSLGHSSGNTIYF.

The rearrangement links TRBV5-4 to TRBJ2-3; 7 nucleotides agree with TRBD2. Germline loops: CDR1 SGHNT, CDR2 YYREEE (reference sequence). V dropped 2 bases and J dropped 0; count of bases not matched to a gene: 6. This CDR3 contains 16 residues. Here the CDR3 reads CASSFRLAASTDTQYF. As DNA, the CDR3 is TGTGCCAGCAGCTTTCGACTAGCCGCTAGCACAGATACGCAGTATTTT.

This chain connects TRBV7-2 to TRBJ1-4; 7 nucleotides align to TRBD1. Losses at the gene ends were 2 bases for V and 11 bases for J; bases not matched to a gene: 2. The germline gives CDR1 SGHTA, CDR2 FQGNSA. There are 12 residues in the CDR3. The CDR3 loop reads CASSLQDRKLFF. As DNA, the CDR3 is TGTGCCAGCAGCTTACAGGACAGGAAACTGTTTTTT.

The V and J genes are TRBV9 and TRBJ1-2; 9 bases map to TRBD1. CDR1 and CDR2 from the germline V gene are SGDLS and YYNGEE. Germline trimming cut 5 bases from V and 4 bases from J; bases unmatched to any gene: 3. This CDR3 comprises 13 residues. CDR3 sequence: CASRGQGPYGYTF. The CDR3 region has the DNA TGTGCCAGCAGGGGACAGGGTCCCTATGGCTACACCTTC.

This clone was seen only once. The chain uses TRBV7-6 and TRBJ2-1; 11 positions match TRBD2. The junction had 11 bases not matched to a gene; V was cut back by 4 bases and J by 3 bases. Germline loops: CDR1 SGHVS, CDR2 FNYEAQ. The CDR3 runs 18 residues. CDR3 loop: CASSSSDSGGELYNEQFF. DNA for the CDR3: TGTGCCAGCAGCTCCTCCGATAGCGGGGGGGAACTCTACAATGAGCAGTTCTTC.